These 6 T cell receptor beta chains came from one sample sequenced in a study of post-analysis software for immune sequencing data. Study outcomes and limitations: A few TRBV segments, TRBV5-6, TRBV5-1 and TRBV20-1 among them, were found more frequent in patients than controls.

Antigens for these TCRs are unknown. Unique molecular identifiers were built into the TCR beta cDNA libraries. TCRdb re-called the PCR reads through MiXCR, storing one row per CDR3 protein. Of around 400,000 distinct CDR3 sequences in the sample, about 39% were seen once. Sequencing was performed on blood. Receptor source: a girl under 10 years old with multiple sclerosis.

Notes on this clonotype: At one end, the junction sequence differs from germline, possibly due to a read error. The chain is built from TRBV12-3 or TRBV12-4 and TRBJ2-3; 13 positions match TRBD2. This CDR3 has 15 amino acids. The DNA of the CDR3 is TGTGCCAGCAGTCGGACTAGCGGGGGAACAGATGCGCAGTATTTT. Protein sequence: CASSRTSGGTDAQYF.

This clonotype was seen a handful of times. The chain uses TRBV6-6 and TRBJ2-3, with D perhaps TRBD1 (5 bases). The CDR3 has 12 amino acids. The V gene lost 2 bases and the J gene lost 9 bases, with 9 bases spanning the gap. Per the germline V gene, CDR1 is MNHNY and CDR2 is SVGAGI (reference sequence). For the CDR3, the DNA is TGTGCCAGCAGTTACAGGGGCGACACGCAGTATTTT. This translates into CASSYRGDTQYF.

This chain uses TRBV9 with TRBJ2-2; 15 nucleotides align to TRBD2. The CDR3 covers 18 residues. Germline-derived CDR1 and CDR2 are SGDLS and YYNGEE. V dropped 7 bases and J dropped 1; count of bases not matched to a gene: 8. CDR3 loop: CASAAGTSGGRNTGELFF. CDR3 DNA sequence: TGTGCCAGCGCAGCCGGGACTAGCGGGGGGAGGAACACCGGGGAGCTGTTTTTT. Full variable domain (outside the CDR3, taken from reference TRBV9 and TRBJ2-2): DSGVTQTPKHLITATGQRVTLRCSPRSGDLSVYWYQQSLDQGLQFLIQYYNGEERAKGNILERFSAQQFPDLHSELNLSSLELGDSALYFCASAAGTSGGRNTGELFFGEGSRLTVL.

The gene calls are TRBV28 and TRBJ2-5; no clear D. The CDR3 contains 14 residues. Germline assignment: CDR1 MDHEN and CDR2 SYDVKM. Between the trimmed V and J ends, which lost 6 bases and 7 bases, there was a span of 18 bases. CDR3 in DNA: TGTGCCAGCAGGTGGACCCTCAGTGAGCGGACCCAGTACTTC. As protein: CASRWTLSERTQYF.

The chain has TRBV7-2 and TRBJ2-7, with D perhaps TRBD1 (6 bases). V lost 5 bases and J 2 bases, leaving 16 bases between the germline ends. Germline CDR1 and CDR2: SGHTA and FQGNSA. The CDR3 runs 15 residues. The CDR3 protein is CASSRTPTGTYEQYF. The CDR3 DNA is TGTGCCAGCAGCCGAACACCGACAGGTACCTACGAGCAGTACTTC.

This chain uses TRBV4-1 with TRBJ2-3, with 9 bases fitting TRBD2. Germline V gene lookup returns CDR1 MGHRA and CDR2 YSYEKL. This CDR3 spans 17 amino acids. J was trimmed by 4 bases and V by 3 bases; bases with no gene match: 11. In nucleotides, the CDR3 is TGCGCCAGCAGCCAGCCTCCCCATAGCGGGGGAGCAGATACGCAGTATTTT. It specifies CASSQPPHSGGADTQYF.